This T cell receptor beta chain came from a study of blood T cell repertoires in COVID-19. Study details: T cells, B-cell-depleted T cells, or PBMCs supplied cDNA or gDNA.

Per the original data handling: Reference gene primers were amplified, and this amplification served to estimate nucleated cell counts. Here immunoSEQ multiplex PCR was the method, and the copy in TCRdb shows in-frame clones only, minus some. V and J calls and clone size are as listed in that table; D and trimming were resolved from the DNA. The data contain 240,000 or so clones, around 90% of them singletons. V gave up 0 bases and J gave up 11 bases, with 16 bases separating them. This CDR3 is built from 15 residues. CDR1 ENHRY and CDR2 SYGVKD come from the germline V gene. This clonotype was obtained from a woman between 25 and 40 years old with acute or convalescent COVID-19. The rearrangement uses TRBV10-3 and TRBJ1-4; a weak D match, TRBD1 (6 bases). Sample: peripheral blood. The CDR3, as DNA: TGTGCCATCAGTGAGTCGACAGGAAGGTCTACGAAACTGTTTTTT. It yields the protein CAISESTGRSTKLFF.